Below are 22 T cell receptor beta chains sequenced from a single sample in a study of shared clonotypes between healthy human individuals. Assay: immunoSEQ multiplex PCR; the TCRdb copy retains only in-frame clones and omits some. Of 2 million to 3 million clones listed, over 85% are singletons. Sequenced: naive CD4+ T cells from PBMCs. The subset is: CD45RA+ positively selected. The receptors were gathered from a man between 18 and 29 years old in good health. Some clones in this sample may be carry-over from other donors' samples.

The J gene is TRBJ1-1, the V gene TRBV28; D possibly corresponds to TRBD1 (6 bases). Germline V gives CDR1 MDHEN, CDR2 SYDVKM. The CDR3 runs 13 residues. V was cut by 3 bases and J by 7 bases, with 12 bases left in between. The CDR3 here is CASSLHTGYEAFF. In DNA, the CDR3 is TGTGCCAGCAGTTTGCACACAGGGTATGAAGCTTTCTTT.

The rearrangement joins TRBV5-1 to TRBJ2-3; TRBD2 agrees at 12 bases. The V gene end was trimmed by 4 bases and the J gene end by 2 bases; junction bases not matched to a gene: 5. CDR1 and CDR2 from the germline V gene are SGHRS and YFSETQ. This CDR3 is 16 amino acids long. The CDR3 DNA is TGCGCCAGCAGCCTGAGACTAGCGGGGGACACAGATACGCAGTATTTT. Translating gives CASSLRLAGDTDTQYF.

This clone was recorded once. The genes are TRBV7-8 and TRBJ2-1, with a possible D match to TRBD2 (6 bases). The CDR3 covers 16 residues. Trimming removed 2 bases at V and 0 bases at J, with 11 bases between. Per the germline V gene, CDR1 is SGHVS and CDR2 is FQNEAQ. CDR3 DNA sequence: TGTGCCAGCAGCTTAAGACCGGGAGTCTCCTACAATGAGCAGTTCTTC. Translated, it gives CASSLRPGVSYNEQFF.

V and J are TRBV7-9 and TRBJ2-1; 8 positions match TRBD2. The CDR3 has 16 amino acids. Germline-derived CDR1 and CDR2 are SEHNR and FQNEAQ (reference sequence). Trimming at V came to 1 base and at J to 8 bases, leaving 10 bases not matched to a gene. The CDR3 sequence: CASSLDVPGGPDEQFF. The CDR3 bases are TGTGCCAGCAGCTTAGATGTTCCGGGAGGGCCCGATGAGCAGTTCTTC.

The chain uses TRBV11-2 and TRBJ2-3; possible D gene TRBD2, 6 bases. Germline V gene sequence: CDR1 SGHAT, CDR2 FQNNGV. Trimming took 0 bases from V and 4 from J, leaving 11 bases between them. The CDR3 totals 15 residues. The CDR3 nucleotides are TGTGCCAGCAGCTTAGAAACCGGGACTCCAGATACGCAGTATTTT. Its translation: CASSLETGTPDTQYF.

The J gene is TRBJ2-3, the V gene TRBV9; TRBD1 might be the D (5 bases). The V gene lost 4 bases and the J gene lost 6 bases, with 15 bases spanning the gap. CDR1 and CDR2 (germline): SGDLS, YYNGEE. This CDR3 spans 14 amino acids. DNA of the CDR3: TGTGCCAGCAGCTCCAACCCGGCAGGGGATACGCAGTATTTT. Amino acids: CASSSNPAGDTQYF.

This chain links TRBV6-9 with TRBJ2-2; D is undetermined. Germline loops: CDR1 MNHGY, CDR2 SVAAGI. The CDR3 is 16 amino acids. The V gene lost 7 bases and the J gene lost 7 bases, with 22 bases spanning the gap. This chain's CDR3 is CASIPLTPALDGELFF. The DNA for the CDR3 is TGTGCCAGCATCCCTCTCACCCCAGCTTTGGACGGGGAGCTGTTTTTT.

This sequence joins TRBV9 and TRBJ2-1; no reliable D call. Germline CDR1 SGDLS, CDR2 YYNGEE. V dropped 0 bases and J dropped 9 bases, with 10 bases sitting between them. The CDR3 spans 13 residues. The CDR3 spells CASSVATRGEQFF. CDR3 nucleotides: TGTGCCAGCAGCGTAGCGACCCGAGGTGAGCAGTTCTTC.

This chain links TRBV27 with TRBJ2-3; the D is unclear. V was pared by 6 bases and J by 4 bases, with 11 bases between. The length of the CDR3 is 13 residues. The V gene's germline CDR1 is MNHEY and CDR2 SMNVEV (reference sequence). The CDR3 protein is CASSTVSADTQYF. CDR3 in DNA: TGTGCCAGCAGCACCGTTTCGGCAGATACGCAGTATTTT.

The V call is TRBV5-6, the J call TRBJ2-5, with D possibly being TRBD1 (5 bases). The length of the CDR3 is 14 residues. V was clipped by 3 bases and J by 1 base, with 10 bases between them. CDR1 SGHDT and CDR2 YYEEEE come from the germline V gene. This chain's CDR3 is CASSWGPVQETQYF. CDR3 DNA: TGTGCCAGCAGCTGGGGCCCAGTCCAAGAGACCCAGTACTTC.

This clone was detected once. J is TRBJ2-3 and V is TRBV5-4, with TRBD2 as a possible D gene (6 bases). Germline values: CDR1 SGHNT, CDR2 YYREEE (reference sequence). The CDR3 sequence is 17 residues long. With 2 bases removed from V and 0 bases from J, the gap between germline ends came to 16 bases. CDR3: CASSLLSGGISTDTQYF. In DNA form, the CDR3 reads TGTGCCAGCAGCTTACTCTCTGGGGGGATTAGCACAGATACGCAGTATTTT.

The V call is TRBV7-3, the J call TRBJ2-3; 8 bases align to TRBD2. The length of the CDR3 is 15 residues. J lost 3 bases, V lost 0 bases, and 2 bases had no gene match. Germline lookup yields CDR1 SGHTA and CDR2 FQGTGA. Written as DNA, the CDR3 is TGTGCCAGCAGCTTAACGCGGGAGGTTACAGATACGCAGTATTTT. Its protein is CASSLTREVTDTQYF.

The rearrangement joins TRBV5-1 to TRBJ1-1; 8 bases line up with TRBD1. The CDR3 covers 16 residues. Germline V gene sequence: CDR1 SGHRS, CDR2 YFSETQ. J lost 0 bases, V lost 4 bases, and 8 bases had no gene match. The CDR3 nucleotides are TGCGCCAGCAGCCTAGGGGACAGGATAATGAACACTGAAGCTTTCTTT. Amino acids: CASSLGDRIMNTEAFF. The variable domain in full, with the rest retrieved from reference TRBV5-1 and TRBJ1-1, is KAGVTQTPRYLIKTRGQQVTLSCSPISGHRSVSWYQQTPGQGLQFLFEYFSETQRNKGNFPGRFSGRQFSNSRSEMNVSTLELGDSALYLCASSLGDRIMNTEAFFGQGTRLTVV.

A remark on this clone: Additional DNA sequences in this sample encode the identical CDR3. CDR3 amino acids: CASSVEGNTEAFF. The CDR3 DNA sequence: TGTGCCAGCAGCGTAGAGGGAAACACTGAAGCTTTCTTT. The V call is TRBV9, the J call TRBJ1-1; D is unresolved. The CDR3 length is 13 residues. The germline V gene encodes CDR1 SGDLS and CDR2 YYNGEE. V was shortened by 0 bases and J by 2 bases, with 5 bases between the two germline ends. Full variable domain (outside the CDR3, taken from reference TRBV9 and TRBJ1-1): DSGVTQTPKHLITATGQRVTLRCSPRSGDLSVYWYQQSLDQGLQFLIQYYNGEERAKGNILERFSAQQFPDLHSELNLSSLELGDSALYFCASSVEGNTEAFFGQGTRLTVV.

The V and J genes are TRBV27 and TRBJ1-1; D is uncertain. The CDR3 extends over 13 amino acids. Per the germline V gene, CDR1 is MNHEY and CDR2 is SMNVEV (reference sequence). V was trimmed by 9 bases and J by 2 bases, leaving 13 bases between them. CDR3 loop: CASKRWVNTEAFF. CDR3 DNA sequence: TGTGCCAGTAAAAGGTGGGTAAACACTGAAGCTTTCTTT.

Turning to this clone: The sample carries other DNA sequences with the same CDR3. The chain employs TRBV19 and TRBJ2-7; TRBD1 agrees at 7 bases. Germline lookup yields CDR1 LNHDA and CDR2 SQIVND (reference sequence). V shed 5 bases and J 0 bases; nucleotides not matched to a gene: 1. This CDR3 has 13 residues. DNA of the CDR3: TGTGCCAGTAGTCGGGACAGCTCCTACGAGCAGTACTTC. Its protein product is CASSRDSSYEQYF.

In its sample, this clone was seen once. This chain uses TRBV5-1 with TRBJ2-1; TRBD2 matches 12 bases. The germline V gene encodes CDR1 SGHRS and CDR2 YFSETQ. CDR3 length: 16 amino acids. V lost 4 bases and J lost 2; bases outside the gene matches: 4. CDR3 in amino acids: CASSLWTSGTYNEQFF. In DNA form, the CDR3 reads TGCGCCAGCAGCCTCTGGACTAGCGGGACCTACAATGAGCAGTTCTTC.

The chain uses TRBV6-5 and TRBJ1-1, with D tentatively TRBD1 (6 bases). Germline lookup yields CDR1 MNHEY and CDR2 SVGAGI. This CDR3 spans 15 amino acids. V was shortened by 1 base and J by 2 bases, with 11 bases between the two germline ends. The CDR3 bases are TGTGCCAGCAGTTACTTCTCGACAGGAAACACTGAAGCTTTCTTT. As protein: CASSYFSTGNTEAFF.

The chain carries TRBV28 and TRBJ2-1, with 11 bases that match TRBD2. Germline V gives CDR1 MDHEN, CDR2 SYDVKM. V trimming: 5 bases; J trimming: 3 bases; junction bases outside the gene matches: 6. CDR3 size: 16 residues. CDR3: CASSSTSGSVYNEQFF. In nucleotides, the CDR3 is TGTGCCAGCAGTAGCACTAGCGGGAGTGTCTACAATGAGCAGTTCTTC.

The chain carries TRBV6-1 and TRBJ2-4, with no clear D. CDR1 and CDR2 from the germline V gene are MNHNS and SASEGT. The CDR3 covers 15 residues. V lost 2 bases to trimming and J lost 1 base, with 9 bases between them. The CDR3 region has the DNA TGTGCCAGCAGTGAACCGGTCATGGCCAAAAACATTCAGTACTTC. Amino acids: CASSEPVMAKNIQYF.

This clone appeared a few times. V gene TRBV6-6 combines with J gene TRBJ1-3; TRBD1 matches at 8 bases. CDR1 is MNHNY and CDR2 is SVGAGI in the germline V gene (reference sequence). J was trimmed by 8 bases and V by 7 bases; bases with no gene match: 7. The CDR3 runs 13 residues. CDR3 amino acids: CASTRTGRDTIYF. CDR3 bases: TGTGCCAGCACTAGGACAGGGAGGGACACCATATATTTT.

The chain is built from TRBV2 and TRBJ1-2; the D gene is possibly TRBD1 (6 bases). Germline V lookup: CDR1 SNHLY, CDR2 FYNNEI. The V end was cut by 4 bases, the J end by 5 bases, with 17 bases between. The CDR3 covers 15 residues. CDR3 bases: TGTGCCAGCAGTGCTGATCCGGGGGCAGGGTATGGCTACACCTTC. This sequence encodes CASSADPGAGYGYTF. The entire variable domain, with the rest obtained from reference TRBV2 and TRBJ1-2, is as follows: EPEVTQTPSHQVTQMGQEVILRCVPISNHLYFYWYRQILGQKVEFLVSFYNNEISEKSEIFDDQFSVERPDGSNFTLKIRSTKLEDSAMYFCASSADPGAGYGYTFGSGTRLTVV.